The 12 T cell receptor beta chains reported below all come from one sample, sequenced in a study of CD8 T cells in Susac syndrome. An amount of RNA that ranged from roughly 0.5 to 1 ug was reverse transcribed with random hexamers. MiXCR, run by TCRdb on the immunoSEQ multiplex PCR reads, gives a single entry per CDR3 protein. The sample shows approximately 150,000 distinct CDR3 sequences, 90% to 97% of them seen only once. The sequenced sample was CD4+ T cells from PBMCs. The receptors come from a human donor with Susac syndrome.

The chain has TRBV20-1 and TRBJ2-5; TRBD2 matches at 9 bases. Losses at the gene ends were 4 bases for V and 0 bases for J; bases not matched to a gene: 6. The length of the CDR3 is 15 residues. Germline V CDR1 and CDR2: DFQATT, SNEGSKA (reference sequence). CDR3 region: CSANGAGGYQETQYF. As DNA, the CDR3 is TGCAGTGCTAATGGGGCGGGAGGGTACCAAGAGACCCAGTACTTC.

This sequence joins TRBV28 and TRBJ1-1; 7 nucleotides agree with TRBD1. Losses at the gene ends were 2 bases for V and 8 bases for J; bases not matched to a gene: 8. The CDR3 totals 14 residues. Germline V lookup: CDR1 MDHEN, CDR2 SYDVKM. CDR3 amino acids: CASSLRGPIGEAFF. The CDR3 DNA follows: TGTGCCAGCAGTTTAAGGGGGCCCATCGGGGAAGCTTTCTTT.

J is TRBJ2-7 and V is TRBV3-1; 7 nucleotides line up with TRBD2. This CDR3 has 16 amino acids. Germline V lookup: CDR1 LGHDT, CDR2 YNNKEL (reference sequence). V dropped 4 bases and J dropped 2; count of bases not matched to a gene: 11. The CDR3: CASSRWGGEPPYEQYF. The CDR3 nucleotides are TGTGCCAGCAGCCGCTGGGGGGGGGAACCCCCCTACGAGCAGTACTTC.

J is TRBJ2-3 and V is TRBV1; no DNA check was done on the table's D call, TRBD2. TRBV1 is tagged as a pseudogene. CDR3 length: 16 amino acids. CDR3 protein: CTSSLISGGGTDTQYF. DNA for the CDR3: TGCACCAGCAGCCTTATTAGCGGGGGAGGGACAGATACGCAGTATTTT.

The chain has TRBV29-1 and TRBJ2-3; D ambiguous. V gave up 4 bases and J gave up 1 base, with 9 bases separating them. The CDR3 sequence is 13 residues long. Germline V lookup: CDR1 SQVTM, CDR2 ANQGSEA. For the CDR3, the DNA is TGCAGCGTTGCCCGACGGGGCACAGATACGCAGTATTTT. Translated: CSVARRGTDTQYF.

The gene calls are TRBV2 and TRBJ2-2; maybe TRBD2 (5 bases). The CDR3 length is 11 residues. Germline V gives CDR1 SNHLY, CDR2 FYNNEI. V was shortened by 11 bases and J by 7 bases, with 11 bases between the two germline ends. This CDR3 reads CASGRDGELFF. The CDR3 DNA sequence: TGTGCCTCCGGCCGGGACGGGGAGCTGTTTTTT. Full variable domain (rest looked up from reference TRBV2 and TRBJ2-2): EPEVTQTPSHQVTQMGQEVILRCVPISNHLYFYWYRQILGQKVEFLVSFYNNEISEKSEIFDDQFSVERPDGSNFTLKIRSTKLEDSAMYFCASGRDGELFFGEGSRLTVL.

The chain carries TRBV6-5 and TRBJ1-3, with D maybe TRBD1 (5 bases). This CDR3 has 15 residues. V was shortened by 5 bases and J by 0 bases, with 11 bases between the two germline ends. CDR1 and CDR2 from the germline V gene are MNHEY and SVGAGI. CDR3 sequence: CASSTHRSSGNTIYF. The CDR3 region has the DNA TGTGCCAGCAGTACCCACAGGAGCTCTGGAAACACCATATATTTT.

This clonotype showed up just a few times. As DNA, the CDR3 is TGTGCCAGCAGTCGCGGGACAGGGGATGCCTACGAGCAGTACTTC. It specifies CASSRGTGDAYEQYF. The V call is TRBV6-5, the J call TRBJ2-7; 10 bases agree with TRBD1. The V gene's germline CDR1 is MNHEY and CDR2 SVGAGI. The CDR3 covers 15 residues. Unmatched junction bases numbered 6, after V lost 5 bases and J lost 2 bases.

The rearrangement joins TRBV20-1 to TRBJ2-7, with 9 bases identical to TRBD1. The CDR3 totals 15 residues. Germline CDR1 reads DFQATT; CDR2 reads SNEGSKA (reference sequence). V shed 5 bases and J 6 bases; nucleotides not matched to a gene: 14. The CDR3 DNA sequence: TGCAGTGCTTGCGGCCCGGGACAGGGCTCACTCGAGCAGTACTTC. It encodes CSACGPGQGSLEQYF.

The chain joins TRBV3-1 to TRBJ2-7, with a weak D call TRBD1 (6 bases). The V end lost 4 bases, the J end lost 1 base, and 11 bases lay between the germline ends. In germline, CDR1 is LGHDT, CDR2 YNNKEL (reference sequence). This CDR3 is 14 amino acids long. The CDR3 sequence is CASSLVGQSYEQYF. The CDR3 nucleotides are TGTGCCAGCAGCCTCGTAGGACAGTCCTACGAGCAGTACTTC.

The rearrangement links TRBV12-3 or TRBV12-4 to TRBJ1-5; TRBD1 is a possible D gene (5 bases). CDR3 length: 12 residues. V was pared by 5 bases and J by 7 bases, with 9 bases between. The CDR3 DNA reads as TGTGCCAGCAGTCCAGGGTGGCAGCCCCAGCATTTT. Its protein product is CASSPGWQPQHF.

The chain recombines TRBV2 with TRBJ2-3; D may be TRBD1 or TRBD2 (5 bases each). V was clipped by 5 bases and J by 0 bases, with 9 bases between them. The CDR3 consists of 14 residues. The germline V gene encodes CDR1 SNHLY and CDR2 FYNNEI. The CDR3 loop is CASSRDESTDTQYF. DNA of the CDR3: TGTGCCAGCAGTAGGGACGAGAGCACAGATACGCAGTATTTT.